Each of the 21 T cell receptor beta chains below was sequenced from the same sample in a study of cytomegalovirus exposure and HLA in healthy donors. Primers for the PCR totalled 60 Vbeta and 13 Jbeta. Sequenced by immunoSEQ multiplex PCR; TCRdb stores in-frame clones only, minus some. The specimen's table records 75,000 to 100,000 clones. The sample taken for sequencing was PBMCs. The receptors shown here come from an older woman in good health and CMV-seronegative.

This chain uses TRBV5-1 with TRBJ1-4, with unresolved D. V lost 3 bases and J lost 0, with 12 bases in between. In germline, CDR1 is SGHRS, CDR2 YFSETQ. The CDR3 spans 16 residues. CDR3 nucleotide sequence: TGCGCCAGCAGCTCCTTGCCGGGTGCAACTAATGAAAAACTGTTTTTT. It translates to CASSSLPGATNEKLFF.

V is TRBV7-8 and J is TRBJ1-5; unclear D gene. Trimming removed 5 bases at V and 0 bases at J, with 5 bases between. CDR3 length: 13 residues. CDR1 is SGHVS and CDR2 is FQNEAQ in the germline V gene. This chain's CDR3 is CASSPNSNQPQHF. The CDR3 DNA follows: TGTGCCAGCAGCCCTAATAGCAATCAGCCCCAGCATTTT.

The chain combines TRBV5-4 with TRBJ1-6; no reliable D call. The CDR3 is 16 amino acids. In germline, CDR1 is SGHNT, CDR2 YYREEE (reference sequence). Trimming shortened V by 3 bases and J by 8 bases, and 18 bases separated the two germline ends. The CDR3 region is CASSSGSAPSHSPLHF. In nucleotides, the CDR3 is TGTGCCAGCAGCTCGGGATCGGCCCCATCACATTCACCCCTCCACTTT.

This chain uses TRBV7-6 with TRBJ1-1; D is unclear. The germline CDR1 and CDR2 sequences are SGHVS and FNYEAQ. V lost 0 bases and J 7 bases, leaving 6 bases between the germline ends. This CDR3 spans 12 amino acids. CDR3: CASSLAGSEAFF. CDR3 coding DNA: TGTGCCAGCAGCTTAGCGGGGAGTGAAGCTTTCTTT.

The genes are TRBV19 and TRBJ1-2; 8 bases align to TRBD1. Per germline, CDR1 LNHDA and CDR2 SQIVND (reference sequence). V was clipped by 5 bases and J by 5 bases; unmatched bases: 7. This CDR3 is built from 14 residues. In DNA, the CDR3 is TGTGCCAGTAGTGACACGGGACAGGCTTATGGCTACACCTTC. It encodes CASSDTGQAYGYTF. Full variable domain (remainder filled in from reference TRBV19 and TRBJ1-2): DGGITQSPKYLFRKEGQNVTLSCEQNLNHDAMYWYRQDPGQGLRLIYYSQIVNDFQKGDIAEGYSVSREKKESFPLTVTSAQKNPTAFYLCASSDTGQAYGYTFGSGTRLTVV.

The chain has TRBV5-1 and TRBJ2-7; 8 positions match TRBD2. The trim removed 0 bases at V and 6 bases at J, leaving 8 bases unmatched. This CDR3 contains 15 residues. Germline lookup yields CDR1 SGHRS and CDR2 YFSETQ. The CDR3: CASSLAGTSHGEQYF. CDR3 nucleotide sequence: TGCGCCAGCAGCTTGGCCGGGACTAGTCACGGCGAGCAGTACTTC.

This rearrangement joins TRBV2 to TRBJ2-7; TRBD2 agrees at 10 bases. The V gene end was trimmed by 8 bases and the J gene end by 1 base; junction bases not matched to a gene: 5. The CDR3 is made up of 14 amino acids. The V gene's germline CDR1 is SNHLY and CDR2 FYNNEI. CDR3 loop: CASGRTSGSYEQYF. The CDR3 DNA follows: TGTGCCAGCGGGAGGACTAGCGGTTCCTACGAGCAGTACTTC.

This chain uses TRBV6-5 with TRBJ2-5; 12 bases fit TRBD2. The CDR3 has 15 residues. The trim removed 7 bases at V and 4 bases at J, leaving 7 bases unmatched. Germline V lookup: CDR1 MNHEY, CDR2 SVGAGI. CDR3 nucleotide sequence: TGTGCCAGCACCTACTCACTAGCGGGAGGAGAGACCCAGTACTTC. This codes for CASTYSLAGGETQYF.

The chain recombines TRBV15 with TRBJ1-5; D perhaps matches TRBD1 (6 bases). CDR3 length: 15 residues. Germline CDR1 and CDR2: LNHNV and YYDKDF (reference sequence). Trimming took 1 base from V and 6 from J, leaving 13 bases between them. As DNA, the CDR3 is TGTGCCACCAGCAGAGTGGCCAGGGGTGCTCAGCCCCAGCATTTT. This sequence encodes CATSRVARGAQPQHF.

V is TRBV10-3 and J is TRBJ2-1, with 7 bases lining up with TRBD2. Germline values: CDR1 ENHRY, CDR2 SYGVKD. CDR3 size: 17 residues. Germline trimming cut 2 bases from V and 5 bases from J; bases unmatched to any gene: 12. DNA of the CDR3: TGTGCCATCAGTGAGCGCCTTCGGAGCGGGACTAACAATGAGCAGTTCTTC. Its protein product is CAISERLRSGTNNEQFF.

The J gene is TRBJ1-2, the V gene TRBV28; the D gene is possibly TRBD1 (5 bases). The CDR3 runs 17 residues. The germline V and J ends were trimmed by 4 bases and 0 bases, with 18 bases remaining between them. The germline CDR1 and CDR2 sequences are MDHEN and SYDVKM. The CDR3 coding sequence is TGTGCCAGCAGTTCCGGGAGGGGAGGGAAAGCTAACTATGGCTACACCTTC. It yields the protein CASSSGRGGKANYGYTF.

The chain combines TRBV19 with TRBJ2-1; possibly TRBD1 for D (6 bases). Germline V CDR1 and CDR2: LNHDA, SQIVND (reference sequence). Trimming cost V 3 bases and J 0 bases, with 15 bases left between them. The CDR3 has 17 amino acids. CDR3 loop: CASSILGAPSSYNEQFF. The CDR3 bases are TGTGCCAGTAGTATTTTGGGGGCTCCGAGCTCCTACAATGAGCAGTTCTTC. Looking up the rest from reference TRBV19 and TRBJ2-1 gives the full variable domain: DGGITQSPKYLFRKEGQNVTLSCEQNLNHDAMYWYRQDPGQGLRLIYYSQIVNDFQKGDIAEGYSVSREKKESFPLTVTSAQKNPTAFYLCASSILGAPSSYNEQFFGPGTRLTVL.

The rearrangement links TRBV9 to TRBJ2-1; 13 positions agree with TRBD2. Germline V gene data show CDR1 as SGDLS and CDR2 as YYNGEE. CDR3 length: 16 amino acids. After removal of 2 bases from V and 10 bases from J, the junction contained 9 bases not matched to a gene. The CDR3 spells CASSVAGLAGVNEQFF. The DNA of the CDR3 is TGTGCCAGCAGCGTCGCCGGACTAGCGGGAGTCAACGAGCAGTTCTTC.

The CDR3 bases are TGTGCCAGTAGTAGGGGACTAGCGGGACGTCGGGGCACCGGGGAGCTGTTTTTT. Translated: CASSRGLAGRRGTGELFF. The chain has TRBV19 and TRBJ2-2, with 13 bases lining up with TRBD2. The CDR3 totals 18 residues. V lost 4 bases, J lost 4 bases, and 9 bases stayed unmatched. Germline CDR1 is LNHDA and CDR2 is SQIVND (reference sequence). The complete variable domain, with remaining parts taken from reference TRBV19 and TRBJ2-2, reads DGGITQSPKYLFRKEGQNVTLSCEQNLNHDAMYWYRQDPGQGLRLIYYSQIVNDFQKGDIAEGYSVSREKKESFPLTVTSAQKNPTAFYLCASSRGLAGRRGTGELFFGEGSRLTVL.

The chain uses TRBV28 and TRBJ2-7, with D possibly TRBD1 on 5 matching bases. This CDR3 is built from 12 residues. The V end lost 5 bases, the J end lost 5 bases, and 10 bases lay between the germline ends. CDR1 is MDHEN, CDR2 SYDVKM, per germline. CDR3 coding DNA: TGTGCCAGCAGTGACCAGGGCCACGAGCAGTACTTC. Protein product: CASSDQGHEQYF.

This sequence joins TRBV29-1 and TRBJ1-1; unclear D gene. The CDR3 is 15 residues long. V lost 6 bases and J lost 0, with 17 bases in between. In germline, CDR1 is SQVTM, CDR2 ANQGSEA. The CDR3 loop reads CSVGTRWTMNTEAFF. The CDR3 DNA sequence: TGCAGCGTGGGTACTCGTTGGACTATGAACACTGAAGCTTTCTTT.

V usage is TRBV19 and J usage is TRBJ1-1; D perhaps matches TRBD1 (6 bases). Trimming shortened V by 1 base and J by 1 base, and 10 bases separated the two germline ends. The length of the CDR3 is 15 residues. The V gene's germline CDR1 is LNHDA and CDR2 SQIVND (reference sequence). CDR3 residues: CASSIVGGANTEAFF. In nucleotides, the CDR3 is TGTGCCAGTAGTATAGTTGGGGGCGCGAACACTGAAGCTTTCTTT.

In regard to this clone: One end of the junction fails to match germline, which may point to a read error. The same CDR3 arises from other DNA sequences in this sample as well. The genes are TRBV5-4 and TRBJ2-7; 7 nucleotides align to TRBD1. The CDR3 contains 17 residues. Germline V gene sequence: CDR1 SGHNT, CDR2 YYREEE (reference sequence). CDR3 in DNA: TGCGCCAGCAGCCTGAAAGGGGGACAGAGCCGCTCCTACGAGCAGTACTTC. This translates into CASSLKGGQSRSYEQYF.

V usage is TRBV2 and J usage is TRBJ2-7; weak D call: TRBD1 (6 bases). Germline loops: CDR1 SNHLY, CDR2 FYNNEI. V was cut by 8 bases and J by 0 bases, with 14 bases left in between. This CDR3 has 14 amino acids. The CDR3, as DNA: TGTGCCAGCTCCAGGGGCAGAAGCTCCTACGAGCAGTACTTC. It encodes CASSRGRSSYEQYF.

The J gene is TRBJ1-2, the V gene TRBV5-1; D gene uncertain. This CDR3 spans 14 amino acids. Germline V gives CDR1 SGHRS, CDR2 YFSETQ. V was pared by 2 bases and J by 4 bases, with 12 bases between. The CDR3: CASSFPGVPYGYTF. CDR3 nucleotides: TGCGCCAGCAGCTTTCCCGGGGTACCCTATGGCTACACCTTC.

The chain employs TRBV15 and TRBJ1-5, with D unresolved. Trimming pared 2 bases from V and 5 bases from J, leaving 4 bases between. Germline V gives CDR1 LNHNV, CDR2 YYDKDF (reference sequence). The CDR3 is 12 amino acids. As DNA, the CDR3 is TGTGCCACCAGCAGACTCGATCAGCCCCAGCATTTT. This translates into CATSRLDQPQHF. Filled out from reference TRBV15 and TRBJ1-5, the complete variable domain reads DAMVIQNPRYQVTQFGKPVTLSCSQTLNHNVMYWYQQKSSQAPKLLFHYYDKDFNNEADTPDNFQSRRPNTSFCFLDIRSPGLGDTAMYLCATSRLDQPQHFGDGTRLSIL.